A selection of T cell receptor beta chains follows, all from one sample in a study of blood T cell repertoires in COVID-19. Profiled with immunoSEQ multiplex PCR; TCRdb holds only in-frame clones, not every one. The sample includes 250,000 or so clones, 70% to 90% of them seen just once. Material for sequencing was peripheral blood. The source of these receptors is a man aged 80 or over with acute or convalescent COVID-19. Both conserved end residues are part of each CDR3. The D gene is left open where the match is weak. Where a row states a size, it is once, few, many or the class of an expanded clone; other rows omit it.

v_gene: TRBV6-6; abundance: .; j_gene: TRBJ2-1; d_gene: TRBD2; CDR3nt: TGTGCCAGCAGTTTCGCTAGAGCGGGGAAAGCAAATGAGCAGTTCTTC; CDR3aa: CASSFARAGKANEQFF
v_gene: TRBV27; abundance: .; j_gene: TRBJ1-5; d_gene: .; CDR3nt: TGTGCCAGCAGTAAGGCGGGTCTAAGCAATCAGCCCCAGCATTTT; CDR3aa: CASSKAGLSNQPQHF
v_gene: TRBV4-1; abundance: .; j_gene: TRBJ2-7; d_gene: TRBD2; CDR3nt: TGCGCCAGCAGCCAAGGGACTAGCGGGATCGGGGAGTACTTC; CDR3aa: CASSQGTSGIGEYF
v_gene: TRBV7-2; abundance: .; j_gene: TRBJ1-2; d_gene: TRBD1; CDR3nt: TGTGCCAGCAGCTTAGGAATTGGACAGGGGGCGTGGGGCTACACCTTC; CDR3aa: CASSLGIGQGAWGYTF
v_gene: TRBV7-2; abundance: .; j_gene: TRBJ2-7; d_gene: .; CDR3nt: TGTGCCAGCAGCCCTGTTGGAGGCTACGAGCAGTACTTC; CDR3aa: CASSPVGGYEQYF
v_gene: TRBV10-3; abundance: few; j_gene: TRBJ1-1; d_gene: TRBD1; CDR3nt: TGTGCCATCAGTGACCTAGGGGGCGGGGGGACTGAAGCTTTCTTT; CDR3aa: CAISDLGGGGTEAFF
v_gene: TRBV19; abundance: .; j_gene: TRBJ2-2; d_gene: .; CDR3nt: TGTGCCAGTAGTATAGGGTACAGGACGAACACCGGGGAGCTGTTTTTT; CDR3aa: CASSIGYRTNTGELFF
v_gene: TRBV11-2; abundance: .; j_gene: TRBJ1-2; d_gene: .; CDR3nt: TGTGCCAGCAGCCCTAGCCGGGGGGCCCACTATGGCTACACCTTC; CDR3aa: CASSPSRGAHYGYTF
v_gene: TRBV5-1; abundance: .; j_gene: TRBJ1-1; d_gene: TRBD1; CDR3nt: TGCGCCAGCAGCCTGGGACAGGTTAAAATGGAAGCTTTCTTT; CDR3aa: CASSLGQVKMEAFF
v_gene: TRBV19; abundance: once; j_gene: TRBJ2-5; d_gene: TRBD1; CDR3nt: TGTGCCAGTAGTACGTTGGCCAGGGGGGAGACCCAGTACTTC; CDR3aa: CASSTLARGETQYF
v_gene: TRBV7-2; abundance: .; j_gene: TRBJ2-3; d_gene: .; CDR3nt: TGTGCCAGCAGCCCTGGGCCCGCCTACACAGATACGCAGTATTTT; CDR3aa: CASSPGPAYTDTQYF
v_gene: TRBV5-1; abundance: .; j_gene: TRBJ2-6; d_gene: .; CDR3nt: TGCGCCAGCAGCTTGGTAGCAGGGTCTGGGGCCAACGTCCTGACTTTC; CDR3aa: CASSLVAGSGANVLTF
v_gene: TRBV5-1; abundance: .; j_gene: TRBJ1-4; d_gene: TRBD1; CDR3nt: TGCGCCAGCAGCTCGGGACAGGGTAGCGAAAAACTGTTTTTT; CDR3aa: CASSSGQGSEKLFF
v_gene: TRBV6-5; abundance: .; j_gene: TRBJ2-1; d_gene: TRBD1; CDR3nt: TGTGCCAGCAGTTATGAAGCAGGGGGCAGACAAAATGAGCAGTTCTTC; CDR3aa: CASSYEAGGRQNEQFF
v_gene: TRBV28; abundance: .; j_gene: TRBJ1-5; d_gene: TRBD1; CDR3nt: TGTGCCAGCAGTTCGAGGGGGCGGTTTGACCAGCCCCAGCATTTT; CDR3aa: CASSSRGRFDQPQHF
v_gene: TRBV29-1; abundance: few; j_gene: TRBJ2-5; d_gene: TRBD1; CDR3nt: TGCAGCGGGAGACAGGGGGGGAGACAAGAGACCCAGTACTTC; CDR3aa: CSGRQGGRQETQYF
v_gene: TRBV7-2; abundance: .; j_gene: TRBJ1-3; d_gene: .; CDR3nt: TGTGCCAGCAGCTTAGGACAGCCCTCTGGAAACACCATATATTTT; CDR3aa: CASSLGQPSGNTIYF
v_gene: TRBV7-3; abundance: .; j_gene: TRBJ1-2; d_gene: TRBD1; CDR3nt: TGTGCCAGCAGCTTACAGGGGGGCTATGGCTACACCTTC; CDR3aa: CASSLQGGYGYTF
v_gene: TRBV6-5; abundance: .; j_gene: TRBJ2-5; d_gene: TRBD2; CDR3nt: TGTGCCAGCAGTTCGACAGCGGGACCACAGGAGACCCAGTACTTC; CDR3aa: CASSSTAGPQETQYF
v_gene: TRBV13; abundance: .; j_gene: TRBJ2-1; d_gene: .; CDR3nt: TGTGCCAGCAGCTTAGACAGGGATCGGTTATACAATGAGCAGTTCTTC; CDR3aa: CASSLDRDRLYNEQFF
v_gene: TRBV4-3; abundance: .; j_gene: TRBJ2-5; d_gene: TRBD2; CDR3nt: TGCGCCAGCAGCCAAGATCTTGTTTCTAGCGGGGGTCCAGAGACCCAGTACTTC; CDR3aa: CASSQDLVSSGGPETQYF
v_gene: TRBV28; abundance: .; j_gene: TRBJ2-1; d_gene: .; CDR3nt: TGTGCCAGCAGTGGGATACAGGGCTACAATGAGCAGTTCTTC; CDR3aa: CASSGIQGYNEQFF
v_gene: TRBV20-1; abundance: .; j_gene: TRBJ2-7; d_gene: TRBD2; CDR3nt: TGCAGTGCTAGTCTGCGGGAGGGTAAGAACGAGCAGTACTTC; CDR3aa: CSASLREGKNEQYF
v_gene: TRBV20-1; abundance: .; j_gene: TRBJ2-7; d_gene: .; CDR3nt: TGCAGTGCTAGTGATCAGGGGCCCTCCTACGAGCAGTACTTC; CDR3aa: CSASDQGPSYEQYF
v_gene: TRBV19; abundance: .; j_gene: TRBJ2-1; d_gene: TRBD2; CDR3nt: TGTGCCAGTAGTATAGGGGGACTAGCGGGGGTATACAATGAGCAGTTCTTC; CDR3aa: CASSIGGLAGVYNEQFF
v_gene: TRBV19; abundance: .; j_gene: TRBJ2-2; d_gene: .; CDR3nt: TGTGCCAGTAGTATAGCCAGGGTGAACACCGGGGAGCTGTTTTTT; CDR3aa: CASSIARVNTGELFF
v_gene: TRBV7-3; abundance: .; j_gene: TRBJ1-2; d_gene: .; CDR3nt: TGTGCCAGCAGTCCCTCTCCCGGGGTTGGCTACACCTTC; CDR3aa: CASSPSPGVGYTF
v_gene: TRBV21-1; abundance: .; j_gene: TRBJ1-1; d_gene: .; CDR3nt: TGTGCCAGCAGCAAACTAAGGAGGAACACTGAAGCTTTCTTT; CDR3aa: CASSKLRRNTEAFF
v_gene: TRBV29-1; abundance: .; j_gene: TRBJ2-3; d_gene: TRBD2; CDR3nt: TGCAGCGTTGCGGCGGGAGGGAGATCAGATACGCAGTATTTT; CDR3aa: CSVAAGGRSDTQYF
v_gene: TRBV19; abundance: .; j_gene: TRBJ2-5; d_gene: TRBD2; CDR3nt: TGTGCCAGTAGTATTGGGGGGGGAGGATACCAAGAGACCCAGTACTTC; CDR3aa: CASSIGGGGYQETQYF
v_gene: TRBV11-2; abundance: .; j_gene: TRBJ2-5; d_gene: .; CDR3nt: TGTGCCAGCAGCTATGGCCTGCAAGAGACCCAGTACTTC; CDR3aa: CASSYGLQETQYF
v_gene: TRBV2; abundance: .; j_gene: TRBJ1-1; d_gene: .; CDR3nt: TGTGCCAGCAAGCCGGTGCGGGTCGCTGAAGCTTTCTTT; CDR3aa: CASKPVRVAEAFF
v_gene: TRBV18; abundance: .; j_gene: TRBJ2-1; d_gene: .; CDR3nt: TGTGCCAGCTCGACTGTCGGCAATGAGCAGTTCTTC; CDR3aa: CASSTVGNEQFF
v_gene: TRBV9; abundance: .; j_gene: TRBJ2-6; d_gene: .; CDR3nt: TGTGCCAGCAGCCCAAGATGGGGGCAGGGTGGGGCCAACGTCCTGACTTTC; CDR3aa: CASSPRWGQGGANVLTF
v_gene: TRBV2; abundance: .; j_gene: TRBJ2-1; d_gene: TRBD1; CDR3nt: TGTGCCAGCAGTTACGGACAGGGGAGGTACAATGAGCAGTTCTTC; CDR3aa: CASSYGQGRYNEQFF
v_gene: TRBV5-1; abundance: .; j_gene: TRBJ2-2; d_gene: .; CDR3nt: TGCGCCAGCAGCTTAGGGGTCACCGGGGAGCTGTTTTTT; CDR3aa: CASSLGVTGELFF
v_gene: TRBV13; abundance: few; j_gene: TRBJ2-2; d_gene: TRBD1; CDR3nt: TGTGCCAGCAGCCTCGGACAGGGGGCGGGCACCGGGGAGCTGTTTTTT; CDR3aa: CASSLGQGAGTGELFF
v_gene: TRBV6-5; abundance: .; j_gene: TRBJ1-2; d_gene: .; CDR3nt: TGTGCCAGCAGTTACTCGATAGGACAGCCTAACTATGGCTACACCTTC; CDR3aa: CASSYSIGQPNYGYTF
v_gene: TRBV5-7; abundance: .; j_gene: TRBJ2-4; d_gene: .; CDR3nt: TGTGCCAGCAGCTGTTTCTTGGAGGAGTACTTC; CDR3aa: CASSCFLEEYF
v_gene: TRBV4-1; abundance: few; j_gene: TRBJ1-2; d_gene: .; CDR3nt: TGCGCCAGCAGCCAGATTACCGGGACTGCCTATGGCTACACCTTC; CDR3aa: CASSQITGTAYGYTF
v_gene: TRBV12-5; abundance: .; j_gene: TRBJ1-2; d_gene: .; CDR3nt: TGTGCTAGTGGTTTGGTATTAACGGGGGGCGCATCTAACTATGGCTACACCTTC; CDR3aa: CASGLVLTGGASNYGYTF
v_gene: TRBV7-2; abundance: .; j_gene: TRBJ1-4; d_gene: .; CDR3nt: TGTGCCAGCAGCTCGATGCTTGGGGCGACTAATGAAAAACTGTTTTTT; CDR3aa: CASSSMLGATNEKLFF
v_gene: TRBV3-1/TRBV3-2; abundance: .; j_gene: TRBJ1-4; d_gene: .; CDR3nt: TGTGCCAGCAGCCTCCAGGGGTCGGGGTCTGAAAAACTGTTTTTT; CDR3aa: CASSLQGSGSEKLFF